This T cell receptor beta chain was sequenced in a study of blood T cell repertoires in COVID-19. Study background: The United States, Italy and Spain provided the acute and convalescent COVID-19 samples.

V lost 0 bases and J lost 10, with 16 bases in between. The CDR3 totals 15 residues. Germline V lookup: CDR1 LGHNA, CDR2 YSLEER. Source study methods: Using reference gene primer amplification, nucleated cell counts were estimated. Clones were sequenced by immunoSEQ multiplex PCR, and TCRdb holds only the in-frame ones, with some missing. V, J and clone size reflect that table, while D and trimming were determined from the DNA. The sample lists 200,000 to 250,000 clones; 70% to 90% were seen once. Sequencing used peripheral blood. The chain combines TRBV4-3 with TRBJ1-5; perhaps TRBD1 as D (6 bases). The sequence came from a man between 50 and 59 years old with COVID-19, enrolled during active disease. CDR3 residues: CASSQDSSGGQPQHF. The DNA for the CDR3 is TGCGCCAGCAGCCAAGATTCTAGTGGGGGCCAACCCCAGCATTTT.